This T cell receptor (beta chain) was found in a study of T cells after yellow fever vaccination. Conversion of TCR transcripts into cDNA relied on 5'RACE template switching, which added a universal primer site and UMIs. TCRdb reanalysed the 5' RACE reads using MiXCR and keeps one entry per CDR3 protein. This table holds 120,000 or so distinct CDR3 sequences, about 16% found once. This clonotype was observed a few times. This sequence was found in a man younger than 35 who received the YFV17D yellow fever vaccine. Sequencing was performed on CD8+ T cells sorted from PBMCs, taken 5 days after the yellow fever booster vaccination.

The CDR3 is CASSFRGSGGTEAFF. The CDR3 DNA sequence: TGTGCCAGCAGCTTCCGGGGATCGGGGGGCACTGAAGCTTTCTTT. The chain uses TRBV9 and TRBJ1-1; the D gene is possibly TRBD1 (5 bases). Trimming took 4 bases from V and 4 from J, leaving 17 bases between them. CDR1 SGDLS and CDR2 YYNGEE come from the germline V gene. This CDR3 comprises 15 residues.